This T cell receptor (beta chain) is drawn from a study of cytomegalovirus exposure and HLA in healthy donors. Study background: The study placed approximately 80% of its roughly 410 genotyped donors in the Caucasian-associated ancestry cluster.

Points on this clone: The antigen is not known.

The PCR used 60 Vbeta and 13 Jbeta primers. TCRdb's table, derived via immunoSEQ multiplex PCR, lists solely in-frame clones and lacks some. Found here are 130,000 or so clones; the top ten clones hold roughly 2%. Trimming took 6 bases from V and 1 from J; bases not matched to a gene: 10. Germline lookup yields CDR1 LGHNT and CDR2 FRNRAP. The CDR3 covers 16 residues. General study results and limits: There were approximately 150 TCR beta chains listed as cytomegalovirus-associated. At a 0.05 false discovery rate, a later analysis found some 18,000 TCR beta sequences to be associated with HLA alleles. Because they were indistinguishable, some V segments, including TRBV6-2 and TRBV6-3, were excluded.

Sequences were obtained from PBMCs. The origin of this receptor is a woman in her fifties or sixties in good health and CMV-seronegative. The rearrangement joins TRBV12-5 to TRBJ1-1, with 8 bases identical to TRBD1. This CDR3 is CASGPRQGATNTEAFF. The DNA for the CDR3 is TGTGCTAGTGGCCCGAGGCAGGGGGCCACGAACACTGAAGCTTTCTTT. Full variable domain (rest looked up from reference TRBV12-5 and TRBJ1-1): DARVTQTPRHKVTEMGQEVTMRCQPILGHNTVFWYRQTMMQGLELLAYFRNRAPLDDSGMPKDRFSAEMPDATLATLKIQPSEPRDSAVYFCASGPRQGATNTEAFFGQGTRLTVV.